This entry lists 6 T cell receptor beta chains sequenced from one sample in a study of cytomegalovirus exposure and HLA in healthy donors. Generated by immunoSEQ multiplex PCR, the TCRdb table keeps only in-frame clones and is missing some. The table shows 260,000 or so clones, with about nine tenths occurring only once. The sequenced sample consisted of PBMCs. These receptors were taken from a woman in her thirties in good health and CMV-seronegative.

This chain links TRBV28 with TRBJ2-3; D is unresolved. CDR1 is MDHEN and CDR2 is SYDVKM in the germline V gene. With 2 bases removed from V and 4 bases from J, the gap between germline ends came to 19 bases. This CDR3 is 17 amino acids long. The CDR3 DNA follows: TGTGCCAGCAGTTTAACAGCTGGAGTGCATGGGGCAGATACGCAGTATTTT. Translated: CASSLTAGVHGADTQYF.

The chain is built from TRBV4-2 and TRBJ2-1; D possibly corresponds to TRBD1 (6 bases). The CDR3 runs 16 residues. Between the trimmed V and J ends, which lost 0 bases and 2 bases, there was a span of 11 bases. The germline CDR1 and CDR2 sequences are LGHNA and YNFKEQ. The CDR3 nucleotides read TGTGCCAGCAGCCAAGAACCAGGGGACCCCTACAATGAGCAGTTCTTC. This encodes CASSQEPGDPYNEQFF.

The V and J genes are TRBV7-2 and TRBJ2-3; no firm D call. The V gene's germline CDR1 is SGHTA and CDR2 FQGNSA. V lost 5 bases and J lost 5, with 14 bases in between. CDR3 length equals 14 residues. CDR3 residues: CASSHENPGDTQYF. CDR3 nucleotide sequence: TGTGCCAGCAGCCATGAAAACCCAGGAGATACGCAGTATTTT.

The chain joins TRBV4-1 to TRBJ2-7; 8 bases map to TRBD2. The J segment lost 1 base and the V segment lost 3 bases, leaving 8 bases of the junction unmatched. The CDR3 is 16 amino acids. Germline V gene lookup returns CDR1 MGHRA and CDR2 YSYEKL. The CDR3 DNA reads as TGCGCCAGCAGCCATCCCACGGGACTAGGGTCCTACGAGCAGTACTTC. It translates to CASSHPTGLGSYEQYF.

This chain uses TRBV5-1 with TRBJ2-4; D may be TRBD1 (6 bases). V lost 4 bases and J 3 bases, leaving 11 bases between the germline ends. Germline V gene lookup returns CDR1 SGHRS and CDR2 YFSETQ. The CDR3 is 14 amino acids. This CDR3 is CASSARDNKNIQYF. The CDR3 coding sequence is TGCGCCAGCAGCGCCCGGGACAACAAAAACATTCAGTACTTC.

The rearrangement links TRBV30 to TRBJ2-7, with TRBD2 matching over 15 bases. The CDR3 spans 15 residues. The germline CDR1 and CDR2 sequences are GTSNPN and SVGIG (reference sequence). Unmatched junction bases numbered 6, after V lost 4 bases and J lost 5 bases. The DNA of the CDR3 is TGTGCCTGGATGGGACTAGCGGGAGGAGGGAACGAGCAGTACTTC. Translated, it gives CAWMGLAGGGNEQYF.